The clone carrying this TCR beta chain was counted once. This sample stems from a study of blood T cell repertoires in COVID-19. Whole-study context: Acute and convalescent COVID-19 samples came from the United States, Italy and Spain. T cells, B-cell-depleted T cells, or PBMCs provided the cDNA or gDNA that served as material.

Trimming removed 4 bases at V and 9 bases at J, with 16 bases between. The CDR3 has 14 amino acids. Germline V gene lookup returns CDR1 SQVTM and CDR2 ANQGSEA. Profiled with immunoSEQ multiplex PCR; TCRdb holds only in-frame clones, not every one. Counted here are fewer than 150,000 clones, 75% to 90% occurring once; the ten biggest clones make up 5% to 6.5%. This chain joins TRBV29-1 and TRBJ1-6, with D maybe TRBD1 (6 bases). The TCR was taken from a woman aged 55-70 years with COVID-19, enrolled during active disease. Sequencing input: peripheral blood. The CDR3 protein is CSVGTGNLGSPLHF. CDR3 nucleotides: TGCAGCGTTGGAACAGGGAATTTGGGTTCACCCCTCCACTTT.